These 10 T cell receptor beta chains were all obtained from the same sample, sequenced in a study. Tregs were sorted as CD4+CD25+CD127-/low cells. A single record per CDR3 protein comes from TCRdb applying MiXCR to the 5' RACE reads. Of 35,000 to 50,000 distinct CDR3 sequences listed, under 25% were seen once; the top ten hold 4%. The sequenced material came from Tregs sorted from blood. The receptors derive from a female donor with breast cancer.

Ten or more counts support this clonotype. V and J are TRBV13 and TRBJ2-4; D remains unclear. CDR1 is PRHDT and CDR2 is FYEKMQ in the germline V gene (reference sequence). Deletions cut 5 bases from V and 0 bases from J, with 11 bases between. The CDR3 is 15 amino acids. The CDR3 coding sequence is TGTGCCAGCAGCCGACCCCTAGAAGCCAAAAACATTCAGTACTTC. As protein: CASSRPLEAKNIQYF.

Written as DNA, the CDR3 is TGTGCCAGCAACATACAGTATCAAGAGACCCAGTACTTC. This translates into CASNIQYQETQYF. V gene TRBV12-3 or TRBV12-4 combines with J gene TRBJ2-5; D remains ambiguous. The CDR3 covers 13 residues. The germline V and J ends were trimmed by 7 bases and 2 bases, with 11 bases remaining between them.

The chain has TRBV12-3 or TRBV12-4 and TRBJ2-5; 9 nucleotides line up with TRBD1. This CDR3 has 15 residues. The V segment lost 5 bases and the J segment 1 base; nucleotides outside the gene matches: 5. The CDR3 sequence is CASSGRDRAQETQYF. The CDR3 coding sequence is TGTGCCAGCAGTGGCCGGGACAGGGCCCAAGAGACCCAGTACTTC.

This clonotype was seen at least ten times. This chain links TRBV20-1 with TRBJ1-2, with TRBD1 as a possible D gene (6 bases). The CDR3 contains 15 residues. Germline assignment: CDR1 DFQATT and CDR2 SNEGSKA (reference sequence). Between the trimmed V and J ends, which lost 0 bases and 3 bases, there was a span of 14 bases. In nucleotides, the CDR3 is TGCAGTGCTAGAGACATAATGGGGGGCCACTATGGCTACACCTTC. It is translated as CSARDIMGGHYGYTF.

V is TRBV7-2 and J is TRBJ1-5; 10 bases are a match to TRBD1. Germline V gives CDR1 SGHTA, CDR2 FQGNSA. The trim removed 5 bases at V and 4 bases at J, leaving 8 bases unmatched. There are 16 residues in the CDR3. CDR3 in DNA: TGTGCCAGCAGCCTAGGTCGGACAGGGGGAAATCAGCCCCAGCATTTT. Encoded protein: CASSLGRTGGNQPQHF. The full variable domain, rest sourced from reference TRBV7-2 and TRBJ1-5, is GAGVSQSPSNKVTEKGKDVELRCDPISGHTALYWYRQSLGQGLEFLIYFQGNSAPDKSGLPSDRFSAERTGGSVSTLTIQRTQQEDSAVYLCASSLGRTGGNQPQHFGDGTRLSIL.

To note about this clonotype: Possible read error: a much larger clone is one base away. This chain joins TRBV7-9 and TRBJ1-1, with D tentatively TRBD1 (5 bases). Germline-derived CDR1 and CDR2 are SEHNR and FQNEAQ (reference sequence). Trimming shortened V by 7 bases and J by 6 bases, and 15 bases separated the two germline ends. CDR3 size: 13 residues. DNA of the CDR3: TGTGCCAGCACCCGGACGGGGGTTGCTGAAGCTTTCTTT. The encoded protein is CASTRTGVAEAFF.

This clonotype was picked up a small number of times. This sequence joins TRBV6-1 and TRBJ2-1, with a tentative D call TRBD2 (5 bases). The CDR3 loop spans 14 amino acids. V gave up 6 bases and J gave up 3 bases, with 12 bases separating them. Germline CDR1 is MNHNS and CDR2 is SASEGT. The chain's CDR3 is CASRRVGGYNEQFF. As DNA, the CDR3 is TGTGCCAGCAGACGTGTTGGAGGCTACAATGAGCAGTTCTTC.

The V gene is TRBV5-1, the J gene TRBJ2-7; D is uncertain. V dropped 0 bases and J dropped 5 bases, with 3 bases sitting between them. CDR3 length equals 11 residues. Germline V gives CDR1 SGHRS, CDR2 YFSETQ. The CDR3 region has the DNA TGCGCCAGCAGCTTGGCGCACGAGCAGTACTTC. It translates to CASSLAHEQYF. Based on the CDR3 plus reference TRBV5-1 and TRBJ2-7, the full variable domain is KAGVTQTPRYLIKTRGQQVTLSCSPISGHRSVSWYQQTPGQGLQFLFEYFSETQRNKGNFPGRFSGRQFSNSRSEMNVSTLELGDSALYLCASSLAHEQYFGPGTRLTVT.

In this sample, this clonotype turned up many times. V and J are TRBV10-3 and TRBJ2-5; D may be TRBD1 (5 bases). The CDR3 covers 15 residues. CDR1 and CDR2 (germline): ENHRY, SYGVKD. V lost 3 bases to trimming and J lost 5 bases, with 16 bases between them. The CDR3 region is CAISDPAGIRETQYF. The CDR3 nucleotides are TGTGCCATCAGTGATCCGGCAGGGATTAGGGAGACCCAGTACTTC.

This clonotype was counted a few times. The junction shows a germline mismatch at one end, possibly a read error. The chain has TRBV3-1 and TRBJ1-6; D is unclear. Germline V gene sequence: CDR1 LGHDT, CDR2 YNNKEL (reference sequence). This CDR3 has 14 amino acids. The chain's CDR3 is CASAVSGFNSPPHF. DNA of the CDR3: TGTGCCAGCGCGGTTTCGGGGTTTAATTCACCCCCCCACTTT.